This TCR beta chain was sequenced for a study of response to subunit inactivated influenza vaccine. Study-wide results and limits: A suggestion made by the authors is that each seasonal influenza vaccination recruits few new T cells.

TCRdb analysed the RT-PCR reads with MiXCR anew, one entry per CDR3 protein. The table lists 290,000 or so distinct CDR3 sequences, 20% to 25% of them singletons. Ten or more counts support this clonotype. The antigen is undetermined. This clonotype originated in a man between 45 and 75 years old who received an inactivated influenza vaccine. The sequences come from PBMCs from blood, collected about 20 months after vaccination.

CDR3 protein: CATSIDREYGYTF. The DNA of the CDR3 is TGTGCCACCAGCATAGACAGGGAGTATGGCTACACCTTC. The chain has TRBV15 and TRBJ1-2; 7 bases are a match to TRBD1. Germline trimming cut 4 bases from V and 5 bases from J; bases unmatched to any gene: 4. Looked up from germline, CDR1 is LNHNV and CDR2 is YYDKDF (reference sequence). The CDR3 sequence is 13 residues long. Together with reference TRBV15 and TRBJ1-2, the CDR3 gives the full variable domain: DAMVIQNPRYQVTQFGKPVTLSCSQTLNHNVMYWYQQKSSQAPKLLFHYYDKDFNNEADTPDNFQSRRPNTSFCFLDIRSPGLGDTAMYLCATSIDREYGYTFGSGTRLTVV.